This TCR beta chain was recovered during a study of response to subunit inactivated influenza vaccine. General observations from the study: Each seasonal flu vaccination may recruit only limited new T cells, authors suggested.

Concerning this clonotype itself: Its antigen is not identified.

CDR1 and CDR2 from the germline V gene are DFQATT and SNEGSKA (reference sequence). This CDR3 contains 15 residues. V dropped 3 bases and J dropped 2 bases, with 15 bases sitting between them. TCRdb reprocessed the RT-PCR reads with MiXCR, giving one entry per CDR3 protein. This sample yields 430,000 or so distinct CDR3 sequences, of which 11% are seen a single time; more than 10% belongs to the top ten. The sequence was collected from a man aged 45 to 65 who received an inactivated influenza vaccine. The sequencing here drew on PBMCs from blood, taken roughly 48 days after vaccination. V and J are TRBV20-1 and TRBJ2-3; possible D gene TRBD1, 6 bases. CDR3 bases: TGCAGTGCTAGTTCCTACGACAGGCCCACAGATACGCAGTATTTT. This translates into CSASSYDRPTDTQYF.